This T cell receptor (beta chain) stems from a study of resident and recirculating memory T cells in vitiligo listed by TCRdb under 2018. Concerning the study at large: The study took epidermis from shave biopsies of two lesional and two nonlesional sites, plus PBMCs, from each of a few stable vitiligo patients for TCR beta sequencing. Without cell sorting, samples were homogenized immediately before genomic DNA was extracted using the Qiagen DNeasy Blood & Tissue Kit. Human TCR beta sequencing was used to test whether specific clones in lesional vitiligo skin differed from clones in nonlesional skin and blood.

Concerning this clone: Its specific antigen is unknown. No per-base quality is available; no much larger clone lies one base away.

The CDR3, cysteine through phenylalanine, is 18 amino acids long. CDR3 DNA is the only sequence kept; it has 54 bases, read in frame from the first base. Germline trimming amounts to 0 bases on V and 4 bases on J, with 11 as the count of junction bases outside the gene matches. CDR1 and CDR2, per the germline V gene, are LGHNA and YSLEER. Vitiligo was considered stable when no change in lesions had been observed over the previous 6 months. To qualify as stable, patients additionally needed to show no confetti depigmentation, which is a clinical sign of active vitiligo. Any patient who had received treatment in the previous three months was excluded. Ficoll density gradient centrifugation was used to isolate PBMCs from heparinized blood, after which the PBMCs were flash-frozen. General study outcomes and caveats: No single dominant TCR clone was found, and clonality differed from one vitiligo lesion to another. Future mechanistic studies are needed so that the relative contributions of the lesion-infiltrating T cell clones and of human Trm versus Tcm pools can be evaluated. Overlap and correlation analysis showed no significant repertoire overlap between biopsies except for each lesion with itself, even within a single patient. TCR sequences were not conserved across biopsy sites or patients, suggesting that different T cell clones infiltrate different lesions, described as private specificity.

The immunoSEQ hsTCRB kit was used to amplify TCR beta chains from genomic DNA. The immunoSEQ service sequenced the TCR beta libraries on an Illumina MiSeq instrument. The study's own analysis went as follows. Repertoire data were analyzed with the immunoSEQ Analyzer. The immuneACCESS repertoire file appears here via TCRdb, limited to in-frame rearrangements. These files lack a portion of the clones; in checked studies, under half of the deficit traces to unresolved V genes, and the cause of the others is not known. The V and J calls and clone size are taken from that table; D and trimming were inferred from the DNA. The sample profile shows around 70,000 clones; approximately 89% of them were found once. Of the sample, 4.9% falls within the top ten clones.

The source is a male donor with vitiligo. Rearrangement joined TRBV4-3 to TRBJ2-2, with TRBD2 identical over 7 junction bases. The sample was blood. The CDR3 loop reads CASSQDLVIAGATGELFF. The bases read TGCGCCAGCAGCCAAGACTTAGTTATAGCGGGCGCCACCGGGGAGCTGTTTTTT.